This is a list of T cell receptor beta chains from one sample in a study of T cells in Graves' hyperthyroidism and ophthalmopathy. Via MiXCR, TCRdb re-called the multiplex PCR reads, giving one row per CDR3 protein. This sample has 530,000 or so distinct CDR3 sequences, with 15% to 20% found just once. Sequences were obtained from blood. The receptors originated from a young woman with Graves' ophthalmopathy. Each CDR3 is given with its conserved first and last residue. D genes are given only for firm matches. Not all rows give a size; the values are once, few, many and, for expanded clones, a class.

length: 16
V: TRBV7-3
D: TRBD1
size: few
J: TRBJ2-2
CDR3: CASSLAGTGVTGELFF
DNA: TGTGCCAGCAGCTTAGCCGGGACAGGGGTCACCGGGGAGCTGTTTTTT

length: 16
V: TRBV11-1
D: .
size: .
J: TRBJ1-6
CDR3: CASSLDGSSYNSPLHF
DNA: TGTGCCAGCAGCTTAGACGGTAGCTCCTATAATTCACCCCTCCACTTT

length: 19
V: TRBV6-9
D: .
size: .
J: TRBJ1-6
CDR3: CASSLYRDPRSSYNSPLHF
DNA: TGTGCCAGCAGTTTATACAGGGATCCCCGAAGCTCCTATAATTCACCCCTCCACTTT

length: 15
V: TRBV18
D: TRBD2
size: few
J: TRBJ2-7
CDR3: CASSHRTSESYEQYF
DNA: TGTGCCAGCTCACACAGGACTAGCGAATCCTACGAGCAGTACTTC

length: 18
V: TRBV28
D: TRBD2
size: many
J: TRBJ2-2
CDR3: CASSLLRLAGGWTGELFF
DNA: TGTGCCAGCAGTTTATTACGTCTAGCGGGAGGGTGGACCGGGGAGCTGTTTTTT

length: 16
V: TRBV20-1
D: .
size: many
J: TRBJ1-2
CDR3: CSARDLYRAGDYGYTF
DNA: TGCAGTGCTAGAGATCTATACCGCGCGGGGGACTATGGCTACACCTTC

length: 15
V: TRBV9
D: TRBD2
size: .
J: TRBJ2-5
CDR3: CASSVGGDGEQTQYF
DNA: TGTGCCAGCAGCGTGGGAGGGGACGGAGAACAGACCCAGTACTTC

length: 16
V: TRBV12-3/TRBV12-4
D: TRBD1
size: .
J: TRBJ2-3
CDR3: CASSLGDRGNTDTQYF
DNA: TGTGCCAGCAGTTTAGGGGACAGGGGTAACACAGATACGCAGTATTTT

length: 13
V: TRBV28
D: .
size: .
J: TRBJ1-3
CDR3: CASGSLSGNTIYF
DNA: TGTGCCAGCGGTAGTCTCTCTGGAAACACCATATATTTT

length: 15
V: TRBV7-3
D: .
size: .
J: TRBJ2-1
CDR3: CASSSLVGGANEQFF
DNA: TGTGCCAGCAGCTCATTAGTTGGGGGGGCCAATGAGCAGTTCTTC

length: 16
V: TRBV7-3
D: TRBD1
size: many
J: TRBJ2-3
CDR3: CASSSDRGGIADTQYF
DNA: TGTGCCAGCAGCTCCGACAGGGGCGGGATTGCAGATACGCAGTATTTT

length: 14
V: TRBV5-6
D: .
size: few
J: TRBJ1-1
CDR3: CASSLLGGYTEAFF
DNA: TGTGCCAGCAGCTTGCTGGGGGGCTACACTGAAGCTTTCTTT

length: 14
V: TRBV19
D: .
size: few
J: TRBJ1-2
CDR3: CASTLAGAEYGYTF
DNA: TGTGCCAGTACCCTGGCGGGGGCGGAGTATGGCTACACCTTC

length: 12
V: TRBV19
D: TRBD1
size: few
J: TRBJ2-5
CDR3: CATGQNTETQYF
DNA: TGTGCCACGGGACAGAACACGGAGACCCAGTACTTC

length: 15
V: TRBV11-2
D: .
size: few
J: TRBJ1-4
CDR3: CASSPAAGGNEKLFF
DNA: TGTGCCAGCAGCCCCGCGGCGGGGGGTAATGAAAAACTGTTTTTT

length: 16
V: TRBV27
D: .
size: many
J: TRBJ1-1
CDR3: CASSLAKYGDVTEAFF
DNA: TGTGCCAGCAGTTTAGCCAAGTACGGGGATGTAACTGAAGCTTTCTTT

length: 16
V: TRBV28
D: .
size: few
J: TRBJ2-2
CDR3: CASSSFDRPTFRELLF
DNA: TGTGCCAGCAGTTCGTTCGACAGGCCGACCTTTAGGGAGCTGCTTTTT

length: 14
V: TRBV6-1
D: .
size: few
J: TRBJ1-3
CDR3: CASSDSLSGNTIYF
DNA: TGTGCCAGCAGCGACAGTCTCTCTGGAAACACCATATATTTT

length: 13
V: TRBV20-1
D: TRBD2
size: many
J: TRBJ2-3
CDR3: CSSLAVDTDTQYF
DNA: TGCAGTTCCCTAGCGGTTGACACAGATACGCAGTATTTT

length: 16
V: TRBV7-9
D: .
size: .
J: TRBJ2-3
CDR3: CASRPPLGESGDTQYF
DNA: TGTGCCAGCCGGCCCCCTTTGGGGGAGTCGGGAGATACGCAGTATTTT

length: 14
V: TRBV30
D: .
size: .
J: TRBJ1-5
CDR3: CAWSSGSNNQPQHF
DNA: TGTGCCTGGAGTTCTGGGAGCAACAATCAGCCCCAGCATTTT

length: 15
V: TRBV6-1
D: TRBD1
size: .
J: TRBJ2-7
CDR3: CASRTGGTGGSEQYF
DNA: TGTGCCAGCAGAACAGGGGGGACAGGGGGCAGCGAGCAGTACTTC

length: 15
V: TRBV4-1
D: .
size: .
J: TRBJ2-1
CDR3: CASSLEGRRGDEQFF
DNA: TGCGCCAGCAGCCTAGAGGGACGCCGAGGCGATGAGCAGTTCTTC

length: 16
V: TRBV7-8
D: TRBD1
size: many
J: TRBJ2-3
CDR3: CASSLSGTGNTDTQYF
DNA: TGTGCCAGCAGCCTCTCCGGGACAGGGAACACAGATACGCAGTATTTT

length: 16
V: TRBV29-1
D: .
size: many
J: TRBJ2-1
CDR3: CSVESGRSWSYNEQFF
DNA: TGCAGCGTTGAATCGGGACGTAGCTGGTCCTACAATGAGCAGTTCTTC

length: 11
V: TRBV18
D: .
size: many
J: TRBJ2-5
CDR3: CASSPRETQYF
DNA: TGTGCCAGCTCACCAAGAGAGACCCAGTACTTC

length: 12
V: TRBV20-1
D: .
size: many
J: TRBJ2-3
CDR3: CSAPQVTDTQYF
DNA: TGCAGTGCACCGCAAGTGACAGATACGCAGTATTTT

length: 16
V: TRBV13
D: .
size: .
J: TRBJ1-5
CDR3: CASSFKQGPLNQPQHF
DNA: TGTGCCAGCAGCTTCAAACAGGGTCCGCTCAATCAGCCCCAGCATTTT

length: 21
V: TRBV7-2
D: TRBD2
size: many
J: TRBJ2-7
CDR3: CASSLAPLLAGGSVESYEQYF
DNA: TGTGCCAGCAGCTTAGCGCCCCTACTAGCGGGAGGCTCGGTGGAGTCCTACGAGCAGTACTTC

length: 14
V: TRBV20-1
D: .
size: many
J: TRBJ1-1
CDR3: CSARLRRMNTEAFF
DNA: TGCAGTGCTAGATTAAGGCGGATGAACACTGAAGCTTTCTTT

length: 16
V: TRBV28
D: .
size: many
J: TRBJ1-4
CDR3: CASSPGQGPTNEKLFF
DNA: TGTGCCAGCAGTCCCGGCCAGGGCCCAACTAATGAAAAACTGTTTTTT

length: 15
V: TRBV19
D: .
size: few
J: TRBJ2-1
CDR3: CASRGLRNSYNEQFF
DNA: TGTGCCAGTAGGGGCTTACGAAACTCCTACAATGAGCAGTTCTTC

length: 15
V: TRBV5-5
D: TRBD1
size: .
J: TRBJ1-2
CDR3: CASSLGDRPNYGYTF
DNA: TGTGCCAGCAGCTTGGGGGACAGACCTAACTATGGCTACACCTTC

length: 12
V: TRBV20-1
D: .
size: .
J: TRBJ2-6
CDR3: CSAIGGADVLTF
DNA: TGCAGTGCTATAGGTGGGGCCGACGTCCTGACTTTC

length: 12
V: TRBV28
D: .
size: many
J: TRBJ1-5
CDR3: CASSLLDQPQHF
DNA: TGTGCCAGCAGTTTACTGGATCAGCCCCAGCATTTT

length: 12
V: TRBV27
D: .
size: many
J: TRBJ2-1
CDR3: CASRTGTNEQFF
DNA: TGTGCCAGCAGGACAGGAACCAATGAGCAGTTCTTC

length: 14
V: TRBV2
D: .
size: .
J: TRBJ1-4
CDR3: CASSESLVDEKLFF
DNA: TGTGCCAGCAGTGAGAGCTTAGTCGATGAAAAACTGTTTTTT

length: 15
V: TRBV5-1
D: TRBD1
size: few
J: TRBJ2-7
CDR3: CASSLRTGGAYEQYF
DNA: TGCGCCAGCAGCTTAAGGACAGGGGGAGCCTACGAGCAGTACTTC

length: 16
V: TRBV11-2
D: TRBD2
size: few
J: TRBJ2-5
CDR3: CASSRGGSAKQETQYF
DNA: TGTGCCAGCAGCCGGGGGGGGAGCGCTAAACAAGAGACCCAGTACTTC

length: 13
V: TRBV6-1
D: .
size: many
J: TRBJ2-7
CDR3: CASTAGDSYEQYF
DNA: TGTGCCAGCACCGCAGGGGACTCCTACGAGCAGTACTTC

length: 15
V: TRBV27
D: TRBD1
size: many
J: TRBJ1-2
CDR3: CASSPRDRSHYGYTF
DNA: TGTGCCAGCAGTCCCCGGGACAGGTCACACTATGGCTACACCTTC

length: 16
V: TRBV27
D: TRBD2
size: many
J: TRBJ2-2
CDR3: CASSPGLAAIYRELFF
DNA: TGTGCCAGCAGTCCGGGACTAGCGGCGATATATAGGGAGCTGTTTTTT

length: 14
V: TRBV6-2/TRBV6-3
D: .
size: many
J: TRBJ1-2
CDR3: CASTSGKVGYGYTF
DNA: TGTGCCAGCACCAGCGGAAAGGTTGGGTATGGCTACACCTTC

length: 15
V: TRBV28
D: TRBD1
size: many
J: TRBJ2-7
CDR3: CASSSRRQGTYEQYF
DNA: TGTGCCAGCAGTTCCCGACGACAGGGCACCTACGAGCAGTACTTC

length: 16
V: TRBV7-9
D: TRBD1
size: few
J: TRBJ2-2
CDR3: CASSARDRGNTGELFF
DNA: TGTGCCAGCAGCGCCCGGGACAGGGGTAACACCGGGGAGCTGTTTTTT